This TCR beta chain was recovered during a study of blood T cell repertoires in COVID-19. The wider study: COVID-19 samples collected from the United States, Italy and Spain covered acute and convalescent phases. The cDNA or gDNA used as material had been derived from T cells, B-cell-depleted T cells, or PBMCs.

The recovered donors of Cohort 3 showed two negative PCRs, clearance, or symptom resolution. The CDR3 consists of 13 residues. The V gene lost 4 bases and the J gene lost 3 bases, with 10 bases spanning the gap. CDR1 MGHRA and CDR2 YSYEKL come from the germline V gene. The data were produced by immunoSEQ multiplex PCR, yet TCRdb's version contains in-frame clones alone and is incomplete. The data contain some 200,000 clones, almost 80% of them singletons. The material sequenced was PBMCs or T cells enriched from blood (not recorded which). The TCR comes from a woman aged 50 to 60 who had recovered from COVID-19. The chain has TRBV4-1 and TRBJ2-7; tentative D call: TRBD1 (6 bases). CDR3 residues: CASSPGHNYEQYF. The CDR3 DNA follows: TGCGCCAGCAGCCCGGGACATAACTACGAGCAGTACTTC.